This is a list of T cell receptor beta chains from one sample in a study of blood T cell repertoires in COVID-19. Sequencing was performed with immunoSEQ multiplex PCR; in TCRdb, only in-frame clones are kept and a portion is missing. The repertoire holds about 170,000 clones, with around 82% as singletons. The sample taken for sequencing was peripheral blood. The source is a man aged 65 to 79 with active or convalescent COVID-19. CDR3s include the opening cysteine and the closing phenylalanine or tryptophan. D genes are given only for firm matches. Rows give clone size only sometimes, using once, few, many, or a class for an expanded clone.

clone size,J gene,D gene,V gene,CDR3 protein,CDR3 DNA
.,TRBJ1-5,TRBD1,TRBV9,CASSATDRGHPHF,TGTGCCAGCAGCGCCACGGACAGGGGGCATCCGCATTTT
.,TRBJ2-7,TRBD1,TRBV28,CASTTSGLGQGLGEQYF,TGTGCCAGCACCACCTCCGGCCTAGGACAGGGTTTGGGTGAGCAGTACTTC
.,TRBJ2-5,TRBD2,TRBV9,CASSTGVAGLQTQYF,TGTGCCAGCAGCACCGGGGTAGCGGGGTTACAGACCCAGTACTTC
few,TRBJ2-2,.,TRBV24-1,CATSEQGSGTGELFF,TGTGCCACCAGTGAACAGGGTTCGGGCACCGGGGAGCTGTTTTTT
.,TRBJ1-6,.,TRBV30,CAWSVSGFSYNSPLHF,TGTGCCTGGAGTGTATCAGGGTTCTCCTATAATTCACCCCTCCACTTT
.,TRBJ1-3,.,TRBV7-2,CASSLVRAGRGSGNTIYF,TGTGCCAGCAGCTTAGTGAGGGCGGGCAGGGGCTCTGGAAACACCATATATTTT
few,TRBJ1-1,.,TRBV9,CASSVVQNTEAFF,TGTGCCAGCAGCGTAGTACAGAACACTGAAGCTTTCTTT
.,TRBJ2-2,.,TRBV15,CATRTADTGELFF,TGTGCCACCCGGACAGCCGACACCGGGGAGCTGTTTTTT
.,TRBJ1-2,.,TRBV30,CAWSVGRKNYGYTF,TGTGCCTGGAGTGTAGGCAGGAAAAACTATGGCTACACCTTC
few,TRBJ1-1,.,TRBV6-6,CASSRFVNTEAFF,TGTGCCAGCAGCCGTTTTGTGAACACTGAAGCTTTCTTT
few,TRBJ1-2,.,TRBV5-6,CASSPQSVRYYGYTF,TGTGCCAGCAGCCCCCAATCCGTCAGGTACTATGGCTACACCTTC
few,TRBJ1-5,.,TRBV27,CASSPTGKGGNQPQHF,TGTGCCAGCAGCCCTACCGGAAAAGGAGGCAATCAGCCCCAGCATTTT
.,TRBJ2-7,TRBD2,TRBV15,CATSLKRGAYEQYF,TGTGCCACCAGCCTGAAGCGGGGAGCCTACGAGCAGTACTTC
.,TRBJ1-5,TRBD1,TRBV6-2/TRBV6-3,CASSYSRTDRAIRNQPQHF,TGTGCCAGCAGTTACTCCCGAACAGACAGGGCAATTCGCAATCAGCCCCAGCATTTT
.,TRBJ1-5,TRBD1,TRBV6-5,CASSPRDRGNQPQHF,TGTGCCAGCAGTCCCCGGGACAGGGGAAACCAGCCCCAGCATTTT
.,TRBJ1-2,.,TRBV6-5,CASSYGTSNGYTF,TGTGCCAGCAGTTACGGGACATCAAATGGCTACACCTTC
.,TRBJ2-3,TRBD2,TRBV10-3,CAISSGSVGGTDTQYF,TGTGCCATCAGCAGCGGGAGTGTCGGGGGGACAGATACGCAGTATTTT
few,TRBJ1-1,.,TRBV6-2/TRBV6-3,CASSTGTGFTEAFF,TGTGCCAGCAGTACGGGAACAGGGTTCACTGAAGCTTTCTTT
.,TRBJ1-5,TRBD1,TRBV7-9,CASSSTTGTGRNQPQHF,TGTGCCAGCAGCTCCACCACCGGGACAGGGCGCAATCAGCCCCAGCATTTT
few,TRBJ1-2,.,TRBV4-3,CASSQDRFPYYGYTF,TGCGCCAGCAGCCAAGATAGATTCCCGTACTATGGCTACACCTTC
.,TRBJ2-2,.,TRBV5-1,CASSYSGNTGELFF,TGCGCCAGCAGCTATAGCGGAAACACCGGGGAGCTGTTTTTT
.,TRBJ1-2,.,TRBV7-2,CASSRLTGNYGYTF,TGTGCCAGCAGCAGATTGACAGGAAACTATGGCTACACCTTC
.,TRBJ1-4,TRBD1,TRBV27,CASREPGTGINEKLFF,TGTGCCAGCAGGGAACCGGGGACAGGGATTAATGAAAAACTGTTTTTT
.,TRBJ2-1,.,TRBV12-3/TRBV12-4,CASRTGTYNEQFF,TGTGCCAGCAGAACGGGGACCTACAATGAGCAGTTCTTC
.,TRBJ2-5,.,TRBV5-5,CASSLDPIIWGPETQYF,TGTGCCAGCAGCTTGGACCCTATCATTTGGGGGCCAGAGACCCAGTACTTC
.,TRBJ2-1,TRBD2,TRBV10-3,CAISESGLAGPNEQFF,TGTGCCATCAGTGAGTCGGGACTAGCGGGGCCTAATGAGCAGTTCTTC
.,TRBJ2-5,.,TRBV30,CAWAWGGNRVETQYF,TGTGCCTGGGCTTGGGGTGGAAACAGGGTGGAGACCCAGTACTTC
.,TRBJ1-1,TRBD1,TRBV19,CASSSGGNTEAFF,TGTGCCAGTAGCTCAGGGGGGAACACTGAAGCTTTCTTT
.,TRBJ1-5,.,TRBV5-1,CASSLASGNQPQHF,TGCGCCAGCAGCTTGGCGTCGGGCAATCAGCCCCAGCATTTT
.,TRBJ2-2,.,TRBV5-1,CASSLDRRPTGELFF,TGCGCCAGCAGCTTGGACAGACGACCCACCGGGGAGCTGTTTTTT
.,TRBJ2-3,.,TRBV19,CASNPRGVADTQYF,TGTGCCAGTAATCCCAGGGGGGTCGCAGATACGCAGTATTTT